Shown below are 20 T cell receptor beta chains from a single sample sequenced in a study of CD8+ T cells in alopecia areata. cDNA reverse transcribed from extracted RNA served as the sequencing template. Only in-frame clones appear in the TCRdb table, and some are missing; sequencing was by immunoSEQ multiplex PCR. Here the sample spans roughly 210,000 clones, about 40% being singletons. Treatment defined: oral pan-JAK inhibitor, 5-10 mg twice daily. The sample here was CD4+ T cells sorted from blood, taken at roughly week 38, from a patient treated with tofacitinib. These receptors originate from a human donor with alopecia areata.

This clone was counted ten times or more. V and J are TRBV27 and TRBJ2-7; no definite D call. The CDR3 covers 17 residues. Deletions cut 2 bases from V and 1 base from J, with 18 bases between. Germline V gene sequence: CDR1 MNHEY, CDR2 SMNVEV (reference sequence). CDR3 region: CASSLVPIGRGSYEQYF. The DNA for the CDR3 is TGTGCCAGCAGTTTAGTCCCCATCGGAAGAGGTTCCTACGAGCAGTACTTC.

The chain employs TRBV29-1 and TRBJ1-2; D not certain. V was clipped by 7 bases and J by 7 bases, with 16 bases between them. Per the germline V gene, CDR1 is SQVTM and CDR2 is ANQGSEA. This CDR3 region has 12 residues. The CDR3 sequence is CSAQTQVLGYTF. In DNA form, the CDR3 reads TGCAGCGCCCAAACCCAGGTGCTTGGCTACACCTTC.

This sequence joins TRBV30 and TRBJ2-3, with 11 bases identical to TRBD2. Trimming removed 4 bases from V and 5 bases from J; junction bases left unmatched: 8. This CDR3 region has 15 residues. Germline CDR1 GTSNPN, CDR2 SVGIG (reference sequence). The CDR3 loop is CAWTRGLAGGDTQYF. The CDR3, as DNA: TGTGCCTGGACGCGTGGGCTAGCGGGGGGAGATACGCAGTATTTT. Full variable domain (rest looked up from reference TRBV30 and TRBJ2-3): SQTIHQWPATLVQPVGSPLSLECTVEGTSNPNLYWYRQAAGRGLQLLFYSVGIGQISSEVPQNLSASRPQDRQFILSSKKLLLSDSGFYLCAWTRGLAGGDTQYFGPGTRLTVL.

The chain links TRBV18 to TRBJ2-7; D call uncertain. The CDR3 spans 15 residues. CDR1 and CDR2 from the germline V gene are KGHSH and LQKENI. Trimming shortened V by 3 bases and J by 3 bases, and 15 bases separated the two germline ends. DNA for the CDR3: TGTGCCAGCTCACCCCGTAGTTCGGTAAGCTACGAGCAGTACTTC. Translating it yields CASSPRSSVSYEQYF.

This chain links TRBV7-9 with TRBJ2-1; tentative D call: TRBD1 (5 bases). The CDR3 runs to 14 residues. The germline V and J ends were trimmed by 5 bases and 4 bases, with 12 bases remaining between them. The germline gives CDR1 SEHNR, CDR2 FQNEAQ (reference sequence). CDR3 DNA: TGTGCCAGCAGCCCAGGGAAGACATACAATGAGCAGTTCTTC. It encodes CASSPGKTYNEQFF.

The table lists this clone with a few counts. The chain combines TRBV29-1 with TRBJ2-1, with 9 bases fitting TRBD2. The CDR3 totals 17 residues. The V gene's germline CDR1 is SQVTM and CDR2 ANQGSEA. With V trimmed by 4 bases and J by 5 bases, 15 bases remained unmatched. CDR3 bases: TGCAGCGTTGGTCCAGCGGGAGGTCGCCAGGTCCACAATGAGCAGTTCTTC. Residues: CSVGPAGGRQVHNEQFF.

This chain joins TRBV6-5 and TRBJ2-2; 8 bases match TRBD2. V dropped 5 bases and J dropped 4; count of bases not matched to a gene: 6. This CDR3 is 15 amino acids long. Germline V CDR1 and CDR2: MNHEY, SVGAGI. The DNA for the CDR3 is TGTGCCAGCAGTCCCAGCGGGAGCGGCACCGGGGAGCTGTTTTTT. Translation: CASSPSGSGTGELFF.

This clone was seen only once. The chain combines TRBV5-1 with TRBJ2-3; 11 nucleotides align to TRBD2. Trimming removed 0 bases from V and 5 bases from J; junction bases left unmatched: 5. The CDR3 totals 16 residues. In germline, CDR1 is SGHRS, CDR2 YFSETQ. The CDR3 loop reads CASSLDIAGGRDTQYF. In nucleotides, the CDR3 is TGCGCCAGCAGCTTGGATATAGCGGGAGGGCGAGATACGCAGTATTTT.

This clone has a handful of counts. The V gene is TRBV11-2, the J gene TRBJ2-7; the D is unclear. Per germline, CDR1 SGHAT and CDR2 FQNNGV. The V and J ends lost 1 base and 4 bases respectively, with 11 bases between them. The CDR3 is made up of 14 amino acids. The CDR3 protein is CASSLVLGSYEQYF. The CDR3 coding sequence is TGTGCCAGCAGCTTAGTTCTGGGGTCGTACGAGCAGTACTTC.

In this sample, this clone turned up a few times. CDR3 residues: CASSIGKETQYF. The CDR3 DNA is TGTGCCAGTAGTATCGGTAAAGAGACCCAGTACTTC. The chain employs TRBV19 and TRBJ2-5; D call uncertain. The CDR3 spans 12 residues. Trimming cost V 3 bases and J 3 bases, with 5 bases left between them. Germline V gene lookup returns CDR1 LNHDA and CDR2 SQIVND (reference sequence).

The rearrangement uses TRBV6-1 and TRBJ2-1, with 10 bases aligning to TRBD2. Germline CDR1 reads MNHNS; CDR2 reads SASEGT. The junction had 10 bases not matched to a gene; V was cut back by 7 bases and J by 7 bases. This CDR3 has 15 amino acids. In DNA form, the CDR3 reads TGTGCCAGCACCCGGAGCCTAGCGGGAGTTAATGAGCAGTTCTTC. Translated: CASTRSLAGVNEQFF.

This clone has more than one count but fewer than ten. V gene TRBV7-2 combines with J gene TRBJ2-5; D remains ambiguous. V was trimmed by 1 base and J by 9 bases, leaving 9 bases between them. Germline CDR1 is SGHTA and CDR2 is FQGNSA. There are 12 residues in the CDR3. The CDR3 coding sequence is TGTGCCAGCAGCTTAGATGTCCCCCCCCAGTACTTC. The encoded protein is CASSLDVPPQYF.

In its sample, this clone was seen a few times. V and J are TRBV30 and TRBJ2-1, with D tentatively TRBD1 (5 bases). The ends were cut back, 1 base at V and 5 bases at J, with 15 bases in the middle. This CDR3 has 15 amino acids. The germline V gene has CDR1 GTSNPN and CDR2 SVGIG (reference sequence). CDR3 bases: TGTGCCTGGAGTGAAGGGGTTTTTAAGAACAATGAGCAGTTCTTC. This codes for CAWSEGVFKNNEQFF.

The chain has TRBV4-1 and TRBJ1-2, with TRBD1 matching 9 bases. The CDR3 extends over 15 amino acids. Germline V gene sequence: CDR1 MGHRA, CDR2 YSYEKL. V lost 4 bases and J lost 2; bases outside the gene matches: 5. The CDR3 nucleotides read TGCGCCAGCAGCCCTCGGACAGGGGAGAACTATGGCTACACCTTC. Its translation: CASSPRTGENYGYTF.

V and J are TRBV2 and TRBJ1-1, with D hard to call. Germline CDR1 reads SNHLY; CDR2 reads FYNNEI. The V gene lost 0 bases and the J gene lost 10 bases, with 12 bases spanning the gap. This CDR3 has 13 residues. This CDR3 reads CASSEAREGRAFF. The CDR3, as DNA: TGTGCCAGCAGTGAAGCGCGGGAAGGTAGAGCTTTCTTT.

V gene TRBV29-1 combines with J gene TRBJ2-7; no definite D call. Germline V gives CDR1 SQVTM, CDR2 ANQGSEA. V lost 7 bases and J 2 bases, leaving 9 bases between the germline ends. The CDR3 consists of 11 residues. The CDR3 DNA reads as TGCAGCGCTGTTCTGACCTACGAGCAGTACTTC. Translation: CSAVLTYEQYF.

This clone was observed a handful of times. This chain joins TRBV20-1 and TRBJ2-1; D remains ambiguous. The CDR3 length is 10 residues. The V and J ends lost 6 bases and 7 bases respectively, with 7 bases between them. Germline-derived CDR1 and CDR2 are DFQATT and SNEGSKA (reference sequence). CDR3 amino acids: CSAARNEQFF. In nucleotides, the CDR3 is TGCAGTGCGGCTCGGAATGAGCAGTTCTTC.

V gene TRBV18 combines with J gene TRBJ2-3, with D possibly being TRBD1 or TRBD2 (5 bases each). The CDR3 is 14 residues long. Germline V CDR1 and CDR2: KGHSH, LQKENI. V was clipped by 3 bases and J by 4 bases, with 11 bases between them. The CDR3 reads CASSPGAKADTQYF. The CDR3 DNA reads TGTGCCAGCTCACCCGGGGCAAAAGCAGATACGCAGTATTTT. The whole variable domain, filled in from reference TRBV18 and TRBJ2-3, reads NAGVMQNPRHLVRRRGQEARLRCSPMKGHSHVYWYRQLPEEGLKFMVYLQKENIIDESGMPKERFSAEFPKEGPSILRIQQVVRGDSAAYFCASSPGAKADTQYFGPGTRLTVL.

This clone was recorded a few times. J is TRBJ1-2 and V is TRBV18, with D unresolved. Germline loops: CDR1 KGHSH, CDR2 LQKENI. The CDR3 runs 16 residues. V was cut by 2 bases and J by 0 bases, with 13 bases left in between. The CDR3 reads CASSPSAPGANYGYTF. In nucleotides, the CDR3 is TGTGCCAGCTCACCATCGGCCCCGGGAGCTAACTATGGCTACACCTTC. The entire variable domain, with the rest obtained from reference TRBV18 and TRBJ1-2, is as follows: NAGVMQNPRHLVRRRGQEARLRCSPMKGHSHVYWYRQLPEEGLKFMVYLQKENIIDESGMPKERFSAEFPKEGPSILRIQQVVRGDSAAYFCASSPSAPGANYGYTFGSGTRLTVV.

This clone has just one count. The chain joins TRBV29-1 to TRBJ1-5; D may be TRBD1 (6 bases). The CDR3 consists of 15 residues. CDR1 and CDR2 from the germline V gene are SQVTM and ANQGSEA. V lost 5 bases and J lost 1, with 15 bases in between. CDR3 sequence reads: CSVSGPGASNQPQHF. DNA for the CDR3: TGCAGCGTTAGTGGGCCGGGGGCGAGCAATCAGCCCCAGCATTTT.